One and the same sample provided the 26 T cell receptor beta chains below, sequenced in a study of shared clonotypes between healthy human individuals. The protocol was immunoSEQ multiplex PCR, while the TCRdb copy is restricted to in-frame clones and leaves out a portion. The table lists about half a million clones, 79% of them singletons. Source material: PBMCs. These receptor sequences come from a woman aged 40 to 50 in good health. Some clones in this sample may be carry-over from other donors' samples.

The chain links TRBV11-2 to TRBJ2-1; TRBD2 matches 12 bases. Germline V gene data show CDR1 as SGHAT and CDR2 as FQNNGV. This CDR3 spans 15 amino acids. V shed 5 bases, J shed 8 bases, and the junction held 7 bases outside the gene matches. The CDR3 coding sequence is TGTGCCAGCAGCACGGGACTAGCGGGTTTATATGAGCAGTTCTTC. This translates into CASSTGLAGLYEQFF.

CDR3 sequence reads: CASRRGASGTGIHGYTF. DNA of the CDR3: TGTGCCAGCAGACGAGGAGCTTCCGGGACAGGGATACATGGCTACACCTTC. The chain couples TRBV28 to TRBJ1-2; 9 nucleotides align to TRBD1. This CDR3 spans 17 amino acids. The germline V gene encodes CDR1 MDHEN and CDR2 SYDVKM. The V and J ends lost 6 bases and 6 bases, in that order; junction bases with no gene match: 17.

In this sample, this clone turned up a few times. V and J are TRBV27 and TRBJ2-7; 10 positions match TRBD2. Germline V lookup: CDR1 MNHEY, CDR2 SMNVEV (reference sequence). The CDR3 is 15 amino acids. J was trimmed by 7 bases and V by 0 bases; bases with no gene match: 6. CDR3 loop: CASSLSSSGRGEQYF. CDR3 nucleotide sequence: TGTGCCAGCAGTTTATCGTCTAGCGGGAGAGGAGAGCAGTACTTC.

The genes are TRBV28 and TRBJ1-5; the match to TRBD1 covers 7 bases. CDR1 MDHEN and CDR2 SYDVKM come from the germline V gene. This CDR3 is built from 15 residues. V shed 4 bases and J 2 bases; nucleotides not matched to a gene: 5. This CDR3 is CASSSTGEGNQPQHF. The CDR3 DNA follows: TGTGCCAGCAGTTCCACAGGGGAGGGCAATCAGCCCCAGCATTTT.

This clone has just a few counts. This chain joins TRBV18 and TRBJ2-1; 7 bases match TRBD2. Looked up from germline, CDR1 is KGHSH and CDR2 is LQKENI. The trim removed 2 bases at V and 2 bases at J, leaving 6 bases unmatched. The CDR3 is 16 residues long. In nucleotides, the CDR3 is TGTGCCAGCTCACCATTACGGGCGGGGGCCTACAATGAGCAGTTCTTC. Its protein product is CASSPLRAGAYNEQFF.

The chain is built from TRBV2 and TRBJ2-5; D is tentatively TRBD1 or TRBD2 (5 bases each). There are 14 residues in the CDR3. The V gene lost 4 bases and the J gene lost 4 bases, with 13 bases spanning the gap. Germline CDR1 and CDR2: SNHLY and FYNNEI. CDR3 nucleotides: TGTGCCAGCAGTGTGGGACGTATTCCAGAGACCCAGTACTTC. It specifies CASSVGRIPETQYF. Based on the CDR3 plus reference TRBV2 and TRBJ2-5, the full variable domain is EPEVTQTPSHQVTQMGQEVILRCVPISNHLYFYWYRQILGQKVEFLVSFYNNEISEKSEIFDDQFSVERPDGSNFTLKIRSTKLEDSAMYFCASSVGRIPETQYFGPGTRLLVL.

V usage is TRBV28 and J usage is TRBJ1-1, with D maybe TRBD1 (5 bases). CDR1 and CDR2 (germline): MDHEN, SYDVKM. Trimming cost V 6 bases and J 2 bases, with 28 bases left between them. The CDR3 runs to 19 residues. Here the CDR3 DNA reads TGTGCCAGCAGGAGATTCTTGGGGCAGGGAAGGTTGTTAAACACTGAAGCTTTCTTT. As protein: CASRRFLGQGRLLNTEAFF.

The chain employs TRBV30 and TRBJ2-1, with no clear D. The V gene lost 1 base and the J gene lost 7 bases, with 5 bases spanning the gap. In germline, CDR1 is GTSNPN, CDR2 SVGIG (reference sequence). This CDR3 comprises 11 residues. CDR3 nucleotides: TGTGCCTGGAGTGAACGGAATGAGCAGTTCTTC. Encoded protein: CAWSERNEQFF.

The rearrangement uses TRBV11-3 and TRBJ2-7; 8 nucleotides align to TRBD2. The CDR3 spans 14 residues. CDR1 SGHNT and CDR2 YENEEA come from the germline V gene. Trimming at V came to 5 bases and at J to 5 bases, leaving 8 bases not matched to a gene. Here the CDR3 DNA reads TGTGCCAGCAGCCACGGGGGGGTAACTAACGAGCAGTACTTC. Translation gives CASSHGGVTNEQYF.

This clone showed up just once. This chain connects TRBV6-5 to TRBJ2-7; D assignment may be TRBD1 or TRBD2 (6 bases each). Per germline, CDR1 MNHEY and CDR2 SVGAGI. CDR3 length equals 15 residues. The V and J ends lost 5 bases and 5 bases respectively, with 19 bases between them. CDR3 coding DNA: TGTGCCAGCAGTCGGGGTCGGAGGGGGGTCAACGAGCAGTACTTC. It specifies CASSRGRRGVNEQYF.

This clone was recorded a few times. This rearrangement joins TRBV2 to TRBJ2-5, with 7 bases matching TRBD1. In germline, CDR1 is SNHLY, CDR2 FYNNEI. With 6 bases clipped from V and 5 bases from J, the junction kept 12 bases outside the gene matches. The CDR3 runs 15 residues. CDR3 sequence (DNA): TGTGCCAGCAGGGCCCCAGGGGGTGGTGTTGAGACCCAGTACTTC. It encodes CASRAPGGGVETQYF.

The rearrangement uses TRBV30 and TRBJ2-3; TRBD2 aligns across 8 bases. Per the germline V gene, CDR1 is GTSNPN and CDR2 is SVGIG (reference sequence). V lost 1 base, J lost 13 bases, and 10 bases stayed unmatched. This CDR3 is built from 13 residues. CDR3 sequence (DNA): TGTGCCTGGAGTGGCTTCGATAGCGGGGCCAAGTATTTT. Protein: CAWSGFDSGAKYF.

The chain links TRBV28 to TRBJ2-3; D is ambiguous. Trimming cost V 6 bases and J 2 bases, with 9 bases left between them. Germline CDR1 and CDR2: MDHEN and SYDVKM. The CDR3 loop spans 13 amino acids. The CDR3 sequence is CASSRTDTDTQYF. CDR3 in DNA: TGTGCCAGCAGCCGGACGGACACAGATACGCAGTATTTT.

The V call is TRBV28, the J call TRBJ2-7, with D perhaps TRBD1 or TRBD2 (5 bases each). The CDR3 has 14 residues. The germline V and J ends were trimmed by 4 bases and 4 bases, with 14 bases remaining between them. Germline assignment: CDR1 MDHEN and CDR2 SYDVKM. CDR3 sequence reads: CASSYRGSLYEQYF. Written as DNA, the CDR3 is TGTGCCAGCAGTTATCGGGGCTCACTTTACGAGCAGTACTTC.

The chain has TRBV28 and TRBJ2-7; 8 bases map to TRBD1. This CDR3 has 14 amino acids. V trimming: 6 bases; J trimming: 2 bases; junction bases outside the gene matches: 6. Germline V gene data show CDR1 as MDHEN and CDR2 as SYDVKM. CDR3 sequence: CASRQRTGTYEQYF. The CDR3 nucleotides are TGTGCCAGCAGACAGCGGACAGGGACCTACGAGCAGTACTTC. Based on the CDR3 plus reference TRBV28 and TRBJ2-7, the full variable domain is DVKVTQSSRYLVKRTGEKVFLECVQDMDHENMFWYRQDPGLGLRLIYFSYDVKMKEKGDIPEGYSVSREKKERFSLILESASTNQTSMYLCASRQRTGTYEQYFGPGTRLTVT.

The rearrangement joins TRBV7-8 to TRBJ1-5, with D maybe TRBD1 (6 bases). Trimming took off 5 bases at V and 1 base at J, with 15 bases between the two ends. Germline V lookup: CDR1 SGHVS, CDR2 FQNEAQ. The CDR3 extends over 16 amino acids. CDR3: CASSPSPQGSNQPQHF. The CDR3 DNA sequence: TGTGCCAGCAGCCCAAGCCCCCAGGGGAGCAATCAGCCCCAGCATTTT. The complete variable domain, with remaining parts taken from reference TRBV7-8 and TRBJ1-5, reads GAGVSQSPRYKVAKRGQDVALRCDPISGHVSLFWYQQALGQGPEFLTYFQNEAQLDKSGLPSDRFFAERPEGSVSTLKIQRTQQEDSAVYLCASSPSPQGSNQPQHFGDGTRLSIL.

This clone was seen a single time. The chain carries TRBV27 and TRBJ1-2; TRBD1 aligns across 8 bases. The CDR3 length is 13 residues. Germline V gives CDR1 MNHEY, CDR2 SMNVEV (reference sequence). The junction had 1 base not matched to a gene; V was cut back by 3 bases and J by 4 bases. The CDR3 DNA is TGTGCCAGCAGTTTCGGGACAGGCTATGGCTACACCTTC. Translating it yields CASSFGTGYGYTF.

The chain is built from TRBV28 and TRBJ2-5; D may be TRBD1 (5 bases). Germline CDR1 and CDR2: MDHEN and SYDVKM. The V and J ends lost 1 base and 5 bases respectively, with 11 bases between them. This CDR3 contains 14 residues. CDR3 in amino acids: CASSLFGAQETQYF. The CDR3 DNA reads TGTGCCAGCAGTTTATTTGGGGCCCAGGAGACCCAGTACTTC.

CDR3 protein: CSVSDRVTYEQYF. For the CDR3, the DNA is TGCAGCGTTTCCGACAGGGTGACCTACGAGCAGTACTTC. The chain joins TRBV29-1 to TRBJ2-7; TRBD1 aligns across 7 bases. Looked up from germline, CDR1 is SQVTM and CDR2 is ANQGSEA. V was pared by 5 bases and J by 2 bases, with 6 bases of the junction left unmatched. This CDR3 region has 13 residues.

The chain has TRBV9 and TRBJ1-3; D not certain. CDR1 and CDR2 from the germline V gene are SGDLS and YYNGEE. The CDR3 runs 15 residues. V was clipped by 3 bases and J by 2 bases, with 12 bases between them. This CDR3 reads CASSALHHAGNTIYF. The CDR3, as DNA: TGTGCCAGCAGCGCCCTTCATCACGCTGGAAACACCATATATTTT.

The J gene is TRBJ2-7, the V gene TRBV29-1, with D possibly matching TRBD2 (5 bases). Trimming took off 2 bases at V and 7 bases at J, with 15 bases between the two ends. From germline, CDR1 is SQVTM and CDR2 ANQGSEA. There are 13 residues in the CDR3. The CDR3 DNA reads as TGCAGCGTTGAAAAGGACTCCGGCCGTGAGCAGTACTTC. Translation gives CSVEKDSGREQYF.

This sequence joins TRBV20-1 and TRBJ2-5; D is undetermined. V was clipped by 3 bases and J by 3 bases, with 5 bases between them. From germline, CDR1 is DFQATT and CDR2 SNEGSKA (reference sequence). The CDR3 contains 11 residues. CDR3 residues: CSASKKETQYF. The CDR3 bases are TGCAGTGCTAGCAAAAAAGAGACCCAGTACTTC.

The chain uses TRBV10-3 and TRBJ2-1; 9 bases are a match to TRBD1. CDR3 length: 14 residues. The V and J ends lost 9 bases and 6 bases, in that order; junction bases with no gene match: 9. Germline-derived CDR1 and CDR2 are ENHRY and SYGVKD. The CDR3 region has the DNA TGTGCCATTCGGGGGGACAGGGAATCCAATGAGCAGTTCTTC. Protein product: CAIRGDRESNEQFF.

This chain uses TRBV25-1 with TRBJ1-4, with a weak D call TRBD1 (6 bases). V was pared by 3 bases and J by 8 bases, with 16 bases between. The germline V gene encodes CDR1 MGHDK and CDR2 SYGVNS. CDR3 length: 15 residues. The CDR3 bases are TGTGCCAGCAGTGATTTCGAGGGGGGCGAAGAAAAACTGTTTTTT. It encodes CASSDFEGGEEKLFF.

This rearrangement joins TRBV7-3 to TRBJ2-1, with 8 nucleotides matching TRBD2. Trimming cost V 3 bases and J 6 bases; bases outside gene matches: 1. Germline values: CDR1 SGHTA, CDR2 FQGTGA. The CDR3 length is 13 residues. CDR3 bases: TGTGCCAGCAGCTTCGGGAGGGCCAATGAGCAGTTCTTC. Its translation: CASSFGRANEQFF.

This clone was seen once. The rearrangement joins TRBV28 to TRBJ2-1; 7 bases line up with TRBD2. Germline trimming cut 6 bases from V and 7 bases from J; bases unmatched to any gene: 6. Germline-derived CDR1 and CDR2 are MDHEN and SYDVKM. The CDR3 has 13 residues. CDR3 sequence (DNA): TGTGCCAGCAGCCTAGCGGCCCCAAATGAGCAGTTCTTC. As protein: CASSLAAPNEQFF.